This T cell receptor beta chain was observed in a study of blood T cell repertoires in COVID-19. Study as a whole: Donors in the United States, Italy and Spain gave samples during acute or convalescent COVID-19.

One Seattle source followed patients from active infection through their disease course. After removal of 3 bases from V and 0 bases from J, the junction contained 2 bases not matched to a gene. This CDR3 region has 16 residues. CDR1 is SGHAT, CDR2 FQNNGV, per germline. TCRdb's copy holds only in-frame clones and misses some; the assay was immunoSEQ multiplex PCR. The profile shows over 250,000 clones, approximately 90% of them singletons. This sequence was found in a woman aged 45-65 years with COVID-19, enrolled during active disease. The J gene is TRBJ2-4, the V gene TRBV11-2, with 10 bases matching TRBD2. What was sequenced was peripheral blood. This CDR3 is CASSLSGGEAKNIQYF. CDR3 sequence (DNA): TGTGCCAGCAGCTTGAGCGGGGGGGAAGCCAAAAACATTCAGTACTTC.